What follows is one TCR beta chain and its context. This entry is derived from a study of blood T cell repertoires in COVID-19. Across the whole study: Acute and convalescent COVID-19 samples came from the United States, Italy and Spain.

CDR1 is WSHSY, CDR2 SAAADI, per germline. Trimming took 8 bases from V and 2 from J, leaving 9 bases between them. The CDR3 has 12 amino acids. In the authors' methods: Cell counts per sample came from amplifying reference gene primers. Method: immunoSEQ multiplex PCR; TCRdb's copy keeps in-frame clones and lacks some. The V and J calls and clone size are taken from that table; D and trimming were inferred from the DNA. The sample holds about 90,000 clones, 85% seen once. This chain uses TRBV10-2 with TRBJ1-2; a possible D gene is TRBD1 (6 bases). The sequence derives from a woman between 65 and 79 years old with active or convalescent COVID-19. Sample: peripheral blood. In DNA, the CDR3 is TGCGCCAGCCGACAGGAGAACTATGGCTACACCTTC. Amino acids: CASRQENYGYTF.